The 13 T cell receptor beta chains below were found in one sample sequenced in a study of T cell changes during pregnancy in multiple sclerosis (dated by TCRdb to between 2017 and 2020). Library construction relied on the immunoSEQ multiplex PCR assay. Here the immuneACCESS table is served through TCRdb, limited to in-frame sequences with V and J called. Missing clones are a known gap in these copies; in checked studies unresolved V genes cover under half, and the rest lacks a known reason. Across this sample there are roughly 47,000 clones, with nearly 90% seen only once. The ten largest clones take up about 1% of the sample. Here the sequenced sample was CD4+ T cells from peripheral blood mononuclear cells, taken after pregnancy. All receptors derive from a female donor with multiple sclerosis, enrolled in a pregnancy study.

This chain uses TRBV21-1 with TRBJ2-7; TRBD1, as called in the table, went unchecked against the DNA. TRBV21-1 constitutes a pseudogene. The CDR3 has 16 residues. CDR3 loop: CASSNRRGLISYEQYF. Here the CDR3 DNA reads TGTGCCAGCAGCAATCGCAGGGGGCTCATCTCCTACGAGCAGTACTTC.

The rearrangement links TRBV7-7 to TRBJ2-5; D is undetermined. CDR1 and CDR2 from the germline V gene are SSHAT and FNYEAQ (reference sequence). The CDR3 extends over 13 amino acids. V was pared by 5 bases and J by 3 bases, with 10 bases between. The CDR3 loop is CASSQNREETQYF. In nucleotides, the CDR3 is TGTGCCAGCAGCCAAAACAGAGAAGAGACCCAGTACTTC. Together with reference TRBV7-7 and TRBJ2-5, the CDR3 gives the full variable domain: GAGVSQSPRYKVTKRGQDVTLRCDPISSHATLYWYQQALGQGPEFLTYFNYEAQPDKSGLPSDRFSAERPEGSISTLTIQRTEQRDSAMYRCASSQNREETQYFGPGTRLLVL.

V gene TRBV2 combines with J gene TRBJ2-5, with D unresolved. The CDR3 has 13 amino acids. Germline V gives CDR1 SNHLY, CDR2 FYNNEI. The V end lost 4 bases, the J end lost 3 bases, and 9 bases lay between the germline ends. This CDR3 reads CASSAQVEETQYF. Here the CDR3 DNA reads TGTGCCAGCAGTGCCCAGGTCGAAGAGACCCAGTACTTC.

The chain is built from TRBV5-1 and TRBJ1-1; possibly TRBD1 for D (5 bases). V lost 4 bases to trimming and J lost 1 base, with 8 bases between them. This CDR3 comprises 13 residues. CDR1 is SGHRS, CDR2 YFSETQ, per germline. For the CDR3, the DNA is TGCGCCAGCAGCCTTACAGGGAACACTGAAGCTTTCTTT. Translated, it gives CASSLTGNTEAFF.

The V call is TRBV4-2, the J call TRBJ1-6; TRBD1 matches 9 bases. The germline V gene encodes CDR1 LGHNA and CDR2 YNFKEQ. V gave up 0 bases and J gave up 4 bases; unmatched junction bases: 10. CDR3 length: 19 amino acids. The CDR3 coding sequence is TGTGCCAGCAGCCAAGATCACAGGGGGCAGTACTCGTATAATTCACCCCTCCACTTT. Its protein is CASSQDHRGQYSYNSPLHF.

The chain is built from TRBV7-9 and TRBJ2-1, with a possible D match to TRBD1 (5 bases). The CDR3 consists of 17 residues. V gave up 4 bases and J gave up 4 bases, with 20 bases separating them. CDR1 is SEHNR and CDR2 is FQNEAQ in the germline V gene (reference sequence). The CDR3 sequence is CASSYSYRSRRYNEQFF. The CDR3 DNA reads as TGTGCCAGCAGCTATAGCTACAGGTCCCGCCGTTACAATGAGCAGTTCTTC.

This rearrangement joins TRBV7-9 to TRBJ2-2; 8 positions match TRBD2. CDR3 size: 19 residues. V was pared by 3 bases and J by 0 bases, with 12 bases of the junction left unmatched. Germline CDR1 reads SEHNR; CDR2 reads FQNEAQ (reference sequence). The CDR3 loop reads CASSFRELRGRPNTGELFF. The DNA for the CDR3 is TGTGCCAGCAGCTTTCGGGAATTACGCGGGAGGCCGAACACCGGGGAGCTGTTTTTT.

The chain has TRBV7-2 and TRBJ2-7; D is possibly TRBD2 (5 bases). V was clipped by 1 base and J by 3 bases, with 7 bases between them. Germline-derived CDR1 and CDR2 are SGHTA and FQGNSA. The CDR3 covers 13 residues. The CDR3 protein is CASSLEGDYEQYF. In DNA, the CDR3 is TGTGCCAGCAGCTTAGAGGGAGACTACGAGCAGTACTTC.

The rearrangement joins TRBV7-3 to TRBJ1-2; 7 bases fit TRBD1. The CDR3 extends over 14 amino acids. The germline V gene encodes CDR1 SGHTA and CDR2 FQGTGA. V was pared by 2 bases and J by 6 bases, with 6 bases of the junction left unmatched. CDR3: CASSLVGQRDGYTF. CDR3 in DNA: TGTGCCAGCAGCTTAGTGGGACAGAGGGATGGCTACACCTTC. Full variable domain (rest looked up from reference TRBV7-3 and TRBJ1-2): GAGVSQTPSNKVTEKGKYVELRCDPISGHTALYWYRQSLGQGPEFLIYFQGTGAADDSGLPNDRFFAVRPEGSVSTLKIQRTERGDSAVYLCASSLVGQRDGYTFGSGTRLTVV.

As concerns this clone: A much larger clone lies one base from this, so it may be a read error. V gene TRBV7-6 combines with J gene TRBJ2-5, with 7 bases that match TRBD1. CDR1 is SGHVS and CDR2 is FNYEAQ in the germline V gene. The V gene end was trimmed by 5 bases and the J gene end by 3 bases; junction bases not matched to a gene: 3. This CDR3 comprises 13 residues. In nucleotides, the CDR3 is TGTGCCAGCAGCATAGGGACAGAAGAGACCCAGTACTTC. Translated, it gives CASSIGTEETQYF.

This rearrangement joins TRBV5-5 to TRBJ2-1, with D possibly TRBD1 on 5 matching bases. The CDR3 extends over 15 amino acids. V was trimmed by 0 bases and J by 1 base, leaving 8 bases between them. From germline, CDR1 is SGHKS and CDR2 YYEKEE (reference sequence). The CDR3 spells CASSLAPGSYNEQFF. The CDR3 DNA is TGTGCCAGCAGCTTGGCTCCAGGGTCCTACAATGAGCAGTTCTTC.

The genes are TRBV11-2 and TRBJ2-7, with 12 positions matching TRBD1. The ends lost 5 bases at V and 6 bases at J; junction bases unmatched: 8. CDR3 size: 15 residues. The V gene's germline CDR1 is SGHAT and CDR2 FQNNGV. The CDR3 spells CASSLTGTGGAEQYF. CDR3 sequence (DNA): TGTGCCAGCAGCCTGACCGGGACAGGGGGCGCCGAGCAGTACTTC.

In regard to this clone: Other DNA sequences in the same sample also yield this CDR3. This chain connects TRBV18 to TRBJ2-7; unclear D gene. The CDR3 contains 13 residues. The ends were cut back, 3 bases at V and 0 bases at J, with 6 bases in the middle. Per germline, CDR1 KGHSH and CDR2 LQKENI. The CDR3, as DNA: TGTGCCAGCTCACCTTTGAGCTCCTACGAGCAGTACTTC. Its translation is CASSPLSSYEQYF.